This T cell receptor beta chain was obtained from a study of tumor and adjacent non-tumor tissue in lung cancer. Study summary: Patients were aged roughly 30 to 76, approximately 11 men and 5 women, stage I to III.

Germline CDR1 is SGHRS and CDR2 is YFSETQ. This CDR3 is built from 17 residues. RNA was extracted from bulk tissue without any cell sorting. Between August and November 2014, newly diagnosed, chemotherapy-naive lung cancer patients underwent thoracic surgery in China. As to this clonotype: Its antigen is as yet unknown. Mismatch with germline at one junction end may stem from a read error.

Study outcomes and limitations: TCR diversity was significantly greater in tumor than normal lung tissue.

A modified ARM-PCR protocol with three rounds of nested PCR amplified TCRbeta. Using its own MiXCR run on the multiplex PCR reads, TCRdb lists one record per CDR3 protein. The sample contains approximately 79,000 distinct CDR3 sequences, approximately 72% of which appear only once. V and J are TRBV5-1 and TRBJ2-2, with D possibly being TRBD1 or TRBD2 (6 bases each). The sequenced sample consisted of lung tumor tissue. The TCR was taken from a woman aged 40 to 50 with non-small cell lung cancer. The CDR3 protein is CASSLEKVQGYTRELVF. CDR3 in DNA: TGCGCCAGCAGCTTGGAGAAGGTACAGGGATACACCCGGGAGTTGGTTTTT.